The TCR beta chain described here comes from a study of control samples from healthy donors and cancer patients (dated by TCRdb to 2019 to 2021). A note on this clone: This receptor's antigen is unknown. Base qualities are not provided; no much larger clone lies one nucleotide away.

Receptors were amplified or captured by the immunoSEQ multiplex PCR assay. The clones in this table, taken by TCRdb from immuneACCESS, are in-frame only. Not every clone is retained; where verified, under half of the shortfall comes from an unresolved V gene, and the cause of the rest is unknown. The sample includes roughly 89,000 clones, with around 91% observed a single time. The ten largest clones capture roughly 15% of the sample. From the cysteine through the phenylalanine, the CDR3 covers 12 amino acids. Only CDR3 DNA is held: 36 bases, read in frame from base 1. V and J are truncated by 7 bases and 9 bases respectively, leaving an intervening sequence of 15 bases. Taken from the germline V gene (reference sequence), the CDR1 and CDR2 loops are SEHNR and FQNEAQ.

This receptor was taken from a man between 45 and 60 years old in good health. The chain employs TRBV7-9 and TRBJ1-2; perhaps TRBD1 is the D gene, with 6 bases matching. The material sequenced was blood. The bases read TGTGCCAGCATGGGGGCCGGAGTGAGCTACACCTTC. Its protein reads: CASMGAGVSYTF.